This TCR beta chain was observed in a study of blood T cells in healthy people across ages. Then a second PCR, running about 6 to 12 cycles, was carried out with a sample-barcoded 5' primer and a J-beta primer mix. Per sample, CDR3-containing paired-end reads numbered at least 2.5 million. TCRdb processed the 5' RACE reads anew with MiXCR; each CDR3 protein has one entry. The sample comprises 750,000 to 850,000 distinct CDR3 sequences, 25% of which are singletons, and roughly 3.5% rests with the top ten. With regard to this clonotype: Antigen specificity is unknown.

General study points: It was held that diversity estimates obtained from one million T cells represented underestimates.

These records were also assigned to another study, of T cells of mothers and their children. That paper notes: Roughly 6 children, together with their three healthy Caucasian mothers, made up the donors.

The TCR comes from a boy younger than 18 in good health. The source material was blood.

The CDR3 DNA reads as TGTGCCATCAGCCTCGGGACACCCACCGGGGAGCTGTTTTTT. Its protein product is CAISLGTPTGELFF. The V call is TRBV10-3, the J call TRBJ2-2; D perhaps matches TRBD1 (6 bases). The V gene's germline CDR1 is ENHRY and CDR2 SYGVKD. The CDR3 contains 14 residues. V was cut by 6 bases and J by 4 bases, with 12 bases left in between.